The 7 T cell receptor beta chains listed next were all sequenced from one sample in a study of blood T cells in healthy people across ages. A sample-barcoded 5' primer and a J-beta primer mix were used in a second PCR of about 6 to 12 cycles. TCRdb re-called the 5' RACE reads through MiXCR, storing one row per CDR3 protein. This sample has 500,000 to 550,000 distinct CDR3 sequences; less than 25% occur once, and the top ten carry around 10%. These data also featured in a second study, about T cells of mothers and their children.

The sample was blood. These receptors all come from a boy between 10 and 17 years old in good health.

V usage is TRBV18 and J usage is TRBJ1-6; TRBD1 is a possible D gene (6 bases). The CDR3 is made up of 17 amino acids. V gave up 6 bases and J gave up 0 bases, with 15 bases separating them. Germline V gene data show CDR1 as KGHSH and CDR2 as LQKENI. CDR3 bases: TGTGCCAGCTCGGGGGCCATTAGAAGCTCCTATAATTCACCCCTCCACTTT. It yields the protein CASSGAIRSSYNSPLHF.

This chain joins TRBV7-9 and TRBJ1-6; D is perhaps TRBD1 (5 bases). Germline V gene lookup returns CDR1 SEHNR and CDR2 FQNEAQ (reference sequence). V lost 5 bases, J lost 4 bases, and 12 bases lay in between. The CDR3 is 15 residues long. CDR3 loop: CASSAPQGYNSPLHF. The CDR3 region has the DNA TGTGCCAGCAGCGCCCCTCAGGGTTATAATTCACCCCTCCACTTT.

This clonotype was counted only a few times. A junction end diverges from the germline sequence, so it may reflect a read error. V gene TRBV12-3 or TRBV12-4 combines with J gene TRBJ2-5, with 8 bases that match TRBD2. The CDR3 contains 15 residues. Written as DNA, the CDR3 is TGTGCCAGCACAGCGCCTAGCGGGCCTTACAATGAGCGGTTCTTC. Its translation: CASTAPSGPYNERFF.

This clonotype has ten or more counts. V and J are TRBV25-1 and TRBJ2-1; no definite D call. The CDR3 is made up of 14 amino acids. The germline CDR1 and CDR2 sequences are MGHDK and SYGVNS. V dropped 4 bases and J dropped 7 bases, with 14 bases sitting between them. This CDR3 is CASSALIEGNEQFF. CDR3 bases: TGTGCCAGCAGTGCCCTGATCGAAGGGAATGAGCAGTTCTTC.

This clonotype was seen a handful of times. The V call is TRBV4-3, the J call TRBJ2-5; unclear D gene. This CDR3 has 13 residues. Germline values: CDR1 LGHNA, CDR2 YSLEER. Trimming took 1 base from V and 3 from J, leaving 6 bases between them. The CDR3 bases are TGCGCCAGCAGCCAAGGACCAAAAGAGACCCAGTACTTC. Protein sequence: CASSQGPKETQYF.

This clonotype was counted only a few times. Possible read error: a much larger clone is one base away. The chain couples TRBV6-5 to TRBJ2-6, with D hard to call. V was shortened by 1 base and J by 0 bases, with 4 bases between the two germline ends. This CDR3 contains 15 residues. The V gene's germline CDR1 is MNHEY and CDR2 SVGAGI. The chain's CDR3 is CASSYLLSGANVLTF. CDR3 bases: TGTGCCAGCAGTTACTTACTCTCTGGGGCCAACGTCCTGACTTTC.

V is TRBV12-3 or TRBV12-4 and J is TRBJ1-1; D gene unclear. The V end lost 6 bases, the J end lost 0 bases, and 11 bases lay between the germline ends. The CDR3 contains 14 residues. The CDR3 protein is CASRPSTVNTEAFF. In nucleotides, the CDR3 is TGTGCCAGCAGGCCCTCAACAGTGAACACTGAAGCTTTCTTT.